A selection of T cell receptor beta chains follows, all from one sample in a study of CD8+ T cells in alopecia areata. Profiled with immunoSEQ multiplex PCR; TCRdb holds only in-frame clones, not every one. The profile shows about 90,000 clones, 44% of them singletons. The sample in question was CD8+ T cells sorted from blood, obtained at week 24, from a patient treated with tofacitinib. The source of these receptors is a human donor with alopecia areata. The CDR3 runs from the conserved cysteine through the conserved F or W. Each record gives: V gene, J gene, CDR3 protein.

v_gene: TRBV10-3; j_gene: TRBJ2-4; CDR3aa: CAIRDVLAKNIQYF
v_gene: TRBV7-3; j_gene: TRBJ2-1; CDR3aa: CASSLGLAANEQFF
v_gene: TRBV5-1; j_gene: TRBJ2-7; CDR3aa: CASSLGTSGYEQYF
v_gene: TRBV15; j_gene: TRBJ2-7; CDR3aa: CATSTPAASSYEQYF
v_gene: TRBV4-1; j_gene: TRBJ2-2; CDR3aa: CASSPADRAAGELFF
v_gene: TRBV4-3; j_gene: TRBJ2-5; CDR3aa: CASSQDEGTEETQYF
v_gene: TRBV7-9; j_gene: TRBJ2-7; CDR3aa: CASSAKGHSGVEQYF
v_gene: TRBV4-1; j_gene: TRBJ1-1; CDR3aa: CASSQEGRNTEAFF
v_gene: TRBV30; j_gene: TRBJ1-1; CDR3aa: CAWSAGVWGAEAFF
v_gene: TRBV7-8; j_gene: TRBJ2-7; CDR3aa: CASSPGLYEQYF
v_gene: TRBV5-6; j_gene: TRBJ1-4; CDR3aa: CASSSGPGQGTTNEKLFF
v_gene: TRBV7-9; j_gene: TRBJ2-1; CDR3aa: CASSHPETGYNEQFF
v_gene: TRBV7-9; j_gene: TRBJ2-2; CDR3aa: CASSDRGAGTGELFF
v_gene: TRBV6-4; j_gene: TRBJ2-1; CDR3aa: CASSAGPYRGYNEQFF
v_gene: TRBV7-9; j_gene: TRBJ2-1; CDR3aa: CASSSVVEQFF
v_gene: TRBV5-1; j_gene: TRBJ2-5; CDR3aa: CASTFRETQYF
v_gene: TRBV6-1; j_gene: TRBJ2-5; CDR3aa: CASSYSARETQYF
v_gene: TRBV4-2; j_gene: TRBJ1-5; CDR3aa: CASSQDPRTGLGQPQHF
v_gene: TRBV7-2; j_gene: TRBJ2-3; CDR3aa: CASSPSGPSTDTQYF
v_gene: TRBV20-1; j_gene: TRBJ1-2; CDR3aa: CSATNYGYTF
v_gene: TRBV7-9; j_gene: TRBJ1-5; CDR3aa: CASEEGSGSNQPQHF
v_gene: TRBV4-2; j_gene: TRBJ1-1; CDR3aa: CASSRTRHGLATEAFF
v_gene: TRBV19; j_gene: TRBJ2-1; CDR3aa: CASRFLLAGGNEQFF
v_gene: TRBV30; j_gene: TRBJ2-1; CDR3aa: CAWRPPAPGFF
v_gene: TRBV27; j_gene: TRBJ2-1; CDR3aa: CASSLGRYNEQFF
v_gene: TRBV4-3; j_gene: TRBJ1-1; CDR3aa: CASSQARTYTEAFF
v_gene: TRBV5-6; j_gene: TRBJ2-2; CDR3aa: CASSPSGRSTGELFF
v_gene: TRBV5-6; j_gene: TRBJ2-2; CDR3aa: CASSFSGTGELFF
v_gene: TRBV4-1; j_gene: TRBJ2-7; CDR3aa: CASSQSAGTSGFSYEQYF
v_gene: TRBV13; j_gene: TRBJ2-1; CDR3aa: CASASDNNEQFF
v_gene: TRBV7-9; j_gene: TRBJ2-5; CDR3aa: CASSLRGRPPAEETQYF
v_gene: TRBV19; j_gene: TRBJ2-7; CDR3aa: CASSMGAGGNEQYF
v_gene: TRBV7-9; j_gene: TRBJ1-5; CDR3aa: CASSSGGNQPQHF
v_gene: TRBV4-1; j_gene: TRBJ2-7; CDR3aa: CASSQVTSGSYEQYF
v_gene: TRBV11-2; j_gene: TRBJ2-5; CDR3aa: CASSLAPTDTQYF
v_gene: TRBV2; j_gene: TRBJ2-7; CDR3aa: CASLRVSYEQYF